Here is one T cell receptor (beta chain) with its context. The antigen is undetermined. 13 Jbeta primers and 60 Vbeta primers were used for the PCR. Data came from immunoSEQ multiplex PCR; TCRdb stores just in-frame clones and leaves some out. The sample lists fewer than 200,000 clones, about four fifths seen once, with less than 15% in the top ten. This sample stems from a study of cytomegalovirus exposure and HLA in healthy donors. Study context: Early release data held some 80 million unique TCRs from HLA-typed donors. Study-level points and caveats: There was a cluster of highly shared sequence variants that was likely a sequencing artifact. Most subjects had HLA-A and HLA-B alleles reportedly predicted accurately by TCR beta sequences.

The sample consisted of PBMCs. The receptor comes from a woman between 45 and 65 years old in good health and CMV-seronegative.

CDR3 coding DNA: TGTGCCATCAGTGAGTCACCCAGCGGGGGGTTACATAAAGAGACCCAGTACTTC. Residues: CAISESPSGGLHKETQYF. The chain joins TRBV10-3 to TRBJ2-5, with TRBD2 identical over 9 bases. This CDR3 spans 18 amino acids. V was clipped by 0 bases and J by 3 bases; unmatched bases: 11. Germline V gives CDR1 ENHRY, CDR2 SYGVKD.